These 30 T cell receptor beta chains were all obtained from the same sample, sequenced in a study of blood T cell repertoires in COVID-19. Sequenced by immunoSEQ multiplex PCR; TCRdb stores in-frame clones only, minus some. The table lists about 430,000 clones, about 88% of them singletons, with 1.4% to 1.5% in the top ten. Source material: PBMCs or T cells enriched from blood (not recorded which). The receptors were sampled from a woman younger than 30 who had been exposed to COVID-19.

The CDR3 region has the DNA TGTGCCATGGCGGAGGTGGAGAGCGAGCAGTACTTC. The encoded protein is CAMAEVESEQYF. This chain links TRBV10-3 with TRBJ2-7; TRBD2 is a possible D gene (5 bases). Germline values: CDR1 ENHRY, CDR2 SYGVKD. V was pared by 9 bases and J by 6 bases, with 15 bases between. This CDR3 has 12 residues.

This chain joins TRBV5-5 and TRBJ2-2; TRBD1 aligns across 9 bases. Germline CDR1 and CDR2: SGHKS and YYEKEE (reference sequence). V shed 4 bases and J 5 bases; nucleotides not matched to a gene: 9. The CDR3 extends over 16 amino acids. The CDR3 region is CASSPLTGTGTGELFF. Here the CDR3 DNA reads TGTGCCAGCAGCCCGCTTACCGGGACAGGGACCGGGGAGCTGTTTTTT.

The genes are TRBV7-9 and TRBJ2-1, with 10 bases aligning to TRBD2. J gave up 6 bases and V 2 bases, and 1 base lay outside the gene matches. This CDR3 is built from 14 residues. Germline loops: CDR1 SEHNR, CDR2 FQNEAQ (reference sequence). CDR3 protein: CASSLLAGVNEQFF. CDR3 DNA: TGTGCCAGCAGCTTACTAGCGGGAGTCAATGAGCAGTTCTTC.

CDR3 sequence reads: CASSDIVNSPLHF. DNA of the CDR3: TGTGCCAGCAGTGACATTGTTAATTCACCCCTCCACTTT. This chain joins TRBV6-1 and TRBJ1-6; the D is unclear. The CDR3 totals 13 residues. Germline V gene sequence: CDR1 MNHNS, CDR2 SASEGT. The V end lost 3 bases, the J end lost 6 bases, and 6 bases lay between the germline ends.

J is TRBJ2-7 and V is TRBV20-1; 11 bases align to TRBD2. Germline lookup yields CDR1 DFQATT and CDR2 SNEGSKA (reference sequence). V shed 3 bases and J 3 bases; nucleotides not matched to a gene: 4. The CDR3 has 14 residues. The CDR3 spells CSASSGTSGYEQYF. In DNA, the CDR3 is TGCAGTGCTAGTTCCGGGACTAGCGGCTACGAGCAGTACTTC.

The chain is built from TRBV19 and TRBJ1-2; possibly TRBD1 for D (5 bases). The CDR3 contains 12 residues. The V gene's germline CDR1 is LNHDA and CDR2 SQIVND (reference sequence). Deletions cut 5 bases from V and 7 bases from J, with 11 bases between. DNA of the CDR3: TGTGCCAGTAGTTCAGGGCGGACTGGCTACACCTTC. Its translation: CASSSGRTGYTF.

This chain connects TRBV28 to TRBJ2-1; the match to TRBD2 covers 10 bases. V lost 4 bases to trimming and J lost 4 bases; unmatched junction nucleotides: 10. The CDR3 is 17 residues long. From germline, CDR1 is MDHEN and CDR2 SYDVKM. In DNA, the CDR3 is TGTGCCAGCAGTTCCCGGGCGACTAGCGGGTTGTACAATGAGCAGTTCTTC. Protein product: CASSSRATSGLYNEQFF.

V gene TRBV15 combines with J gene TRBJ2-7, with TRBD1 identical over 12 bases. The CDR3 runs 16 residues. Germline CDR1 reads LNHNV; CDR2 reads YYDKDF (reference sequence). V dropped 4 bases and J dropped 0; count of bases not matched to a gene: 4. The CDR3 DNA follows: TGTGCCACCAGCACTCTGGGACAGGGGGCCTCCTACGAGCAGTACTTC. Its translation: CATSTLGQGASYEQYF.

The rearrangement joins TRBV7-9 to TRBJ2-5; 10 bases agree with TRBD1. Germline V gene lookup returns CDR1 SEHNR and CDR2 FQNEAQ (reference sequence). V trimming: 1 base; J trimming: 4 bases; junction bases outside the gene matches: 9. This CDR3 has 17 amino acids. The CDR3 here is CASSLGWGTGDSETQYF. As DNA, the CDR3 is TGTGCCAGCAGCTTAGGTTGGGGGACAGGGGATTCAGAGACCCAGTACTTC.

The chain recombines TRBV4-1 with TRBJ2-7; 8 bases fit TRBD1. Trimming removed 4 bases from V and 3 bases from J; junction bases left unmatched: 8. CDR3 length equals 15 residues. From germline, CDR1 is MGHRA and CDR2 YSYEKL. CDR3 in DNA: TGCGCCAGCAGCCGCGCAGCCGGGACAGGCTACGAGCAGTACTTC. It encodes CASSRAAGTGYEQYF.

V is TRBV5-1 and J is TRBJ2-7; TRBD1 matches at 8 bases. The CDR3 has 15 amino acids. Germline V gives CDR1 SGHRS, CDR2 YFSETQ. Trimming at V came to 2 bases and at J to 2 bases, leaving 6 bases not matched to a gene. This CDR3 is CASSFGTGETYEQYF. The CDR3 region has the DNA TGCGCCAGCAGCTTCGGGACAGGAGAGACCTACGAGCAGTACTTC.

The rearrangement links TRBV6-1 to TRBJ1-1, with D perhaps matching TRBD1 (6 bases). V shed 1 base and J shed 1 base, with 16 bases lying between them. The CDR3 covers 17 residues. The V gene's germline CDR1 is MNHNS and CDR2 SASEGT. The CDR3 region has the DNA TGTGCCAGCAGTGAAGTCGCAGGGGCGCCTCCGAACACTGAAGCTTTCTTT. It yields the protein CASSEVAGAPPNTEAFF.

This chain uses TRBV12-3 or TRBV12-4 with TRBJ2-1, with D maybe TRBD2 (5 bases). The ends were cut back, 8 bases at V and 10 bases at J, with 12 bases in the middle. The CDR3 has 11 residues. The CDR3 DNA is TGTGCCAGCGGCTGGGCGGGCGAGCAGTTCTTC. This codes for CASGWAGEQFF.

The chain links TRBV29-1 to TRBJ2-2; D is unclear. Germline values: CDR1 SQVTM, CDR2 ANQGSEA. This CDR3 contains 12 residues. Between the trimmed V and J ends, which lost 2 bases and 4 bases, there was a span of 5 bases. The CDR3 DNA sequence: TGCAGCGTTGAACCGGGCACCGGGGAGCTGTTTTTT. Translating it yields CSVEPGTGELFF.

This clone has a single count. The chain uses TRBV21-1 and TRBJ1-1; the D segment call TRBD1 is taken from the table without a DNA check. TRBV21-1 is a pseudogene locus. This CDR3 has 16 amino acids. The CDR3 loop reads CASSKQGQGWGTEAFF. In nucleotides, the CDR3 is TGTGCCAGCAGCAAACAAGGACAGGGGTGGGGTACTGAAGCTTTCTTT.

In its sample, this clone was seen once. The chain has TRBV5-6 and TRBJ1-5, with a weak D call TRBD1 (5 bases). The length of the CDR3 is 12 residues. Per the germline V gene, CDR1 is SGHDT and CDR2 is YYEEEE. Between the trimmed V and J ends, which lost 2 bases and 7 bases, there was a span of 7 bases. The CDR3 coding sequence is TGTGCCAGCAGCTTCGGGGGGCAGCCCCAGCATTTT. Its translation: CASSFGGQPQHF. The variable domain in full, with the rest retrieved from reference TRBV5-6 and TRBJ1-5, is DAGVTQSPTHLIKTRGQQVTLRCSPKSGHDTVSWYQQALGQGPQFIFQYYEEEERQRGNFPDRFSGHQFPNYSSELNVNALLLGDSALYLCASSFGGQPQHFGDGTRLSIL.

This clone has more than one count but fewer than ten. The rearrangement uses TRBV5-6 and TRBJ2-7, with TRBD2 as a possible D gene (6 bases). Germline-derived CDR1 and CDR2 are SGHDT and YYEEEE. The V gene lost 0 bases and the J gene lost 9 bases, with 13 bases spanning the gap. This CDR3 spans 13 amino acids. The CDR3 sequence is CASSLAEGVAQYF. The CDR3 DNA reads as TGTGCCAGCAGCTTGGCGGAGGGAGTGGCGCAGTACTTC.

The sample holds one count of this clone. The CDR3 DNA is TGCGCCAGCAGCGTAGGGACAGGGGGGATACTGAACACTGAAGCTTTCTTT. Protein product: CASSVGTGGILNTEAFF. The chain is built from TRBV5-1 and TRBJ1-1; 11 nucleotides line up with TRBD1. CDR3 size: 17 residues. Trimming cost V 4 bases and J 0 bases; bases outside gene matches: 8. Germline V gene sequence: CDR1 SGHRS, CDR2 YFSETQ.

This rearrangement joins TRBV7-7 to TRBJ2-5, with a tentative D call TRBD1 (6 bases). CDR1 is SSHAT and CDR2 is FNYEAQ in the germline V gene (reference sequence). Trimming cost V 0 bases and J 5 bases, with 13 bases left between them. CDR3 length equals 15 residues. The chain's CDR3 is CASSLAAGQGETQYF. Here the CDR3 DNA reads TGTGCCAGCAGCTTAGCGGCTGGTCAGGGGGAGACCCAGTACTTC.

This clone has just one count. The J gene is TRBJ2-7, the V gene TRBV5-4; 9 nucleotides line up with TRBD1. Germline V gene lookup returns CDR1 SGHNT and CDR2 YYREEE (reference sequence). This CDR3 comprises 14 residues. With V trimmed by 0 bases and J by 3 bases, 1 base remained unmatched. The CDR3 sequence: CASSLGGQGYEQYF. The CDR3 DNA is TGTGCCAGCAGCTTGGGGGGACAGGGCTACGAGCAGTACTTC.

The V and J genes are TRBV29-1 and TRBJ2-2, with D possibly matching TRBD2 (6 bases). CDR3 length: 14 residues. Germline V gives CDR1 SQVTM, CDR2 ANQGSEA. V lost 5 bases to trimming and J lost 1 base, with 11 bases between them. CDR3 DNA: TGCAGCGTTCGAGGAGGGGTGAACACCGGGGAGCTGTTTTTT. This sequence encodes CSVRGGVNTGELFF.

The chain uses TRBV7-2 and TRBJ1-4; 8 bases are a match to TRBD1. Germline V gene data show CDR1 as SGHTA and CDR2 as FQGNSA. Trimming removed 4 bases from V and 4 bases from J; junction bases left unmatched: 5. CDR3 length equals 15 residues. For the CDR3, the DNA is TGTGCCAGCAGCTCGGGACAGGCCTTTAATGAAAAACTGTTTTTT. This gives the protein CASSSGQAFNEKLFF.

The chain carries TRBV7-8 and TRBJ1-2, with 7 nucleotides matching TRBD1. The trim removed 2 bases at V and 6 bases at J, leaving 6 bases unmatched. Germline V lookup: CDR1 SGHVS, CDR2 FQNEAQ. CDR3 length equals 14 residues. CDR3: CASSLIRGLDGYTF. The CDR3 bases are TGTGCCAGCAGCTTAATAAGGGGGCTTGATGGCTACACCTTC.

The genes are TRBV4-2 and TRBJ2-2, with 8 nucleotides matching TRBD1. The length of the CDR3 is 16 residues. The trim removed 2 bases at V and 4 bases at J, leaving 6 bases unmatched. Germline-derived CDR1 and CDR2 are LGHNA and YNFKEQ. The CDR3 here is CASSQPGQGITGELFF. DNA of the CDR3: TGTGCCAGCAGCCAACCCGGACAGGGAATCACCGGGGAGCTGTTTTTT.

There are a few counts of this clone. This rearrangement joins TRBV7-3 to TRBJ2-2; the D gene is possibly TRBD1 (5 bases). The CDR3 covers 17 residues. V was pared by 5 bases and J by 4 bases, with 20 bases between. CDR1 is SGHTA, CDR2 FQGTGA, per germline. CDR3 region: CASSEAWRGAGTGELFF. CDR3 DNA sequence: TGTGCCAGCAGCGAAGCATGGCGTGGGGCAGGCACCGGGGAGCTGTTTTTT.

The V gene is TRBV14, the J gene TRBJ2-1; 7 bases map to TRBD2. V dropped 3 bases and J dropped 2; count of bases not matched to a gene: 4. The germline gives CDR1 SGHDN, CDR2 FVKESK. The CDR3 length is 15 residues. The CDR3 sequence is CASSQPGLPYNEQFF. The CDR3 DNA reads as TGTGCCAGCAGCCAGCCGGGACTACCCTACAATGAGCAGTTCTTC.

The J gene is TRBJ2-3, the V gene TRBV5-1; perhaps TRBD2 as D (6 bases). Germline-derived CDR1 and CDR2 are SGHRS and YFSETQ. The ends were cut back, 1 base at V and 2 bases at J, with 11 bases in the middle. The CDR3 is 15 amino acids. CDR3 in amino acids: CASSLISRDTDTQYF. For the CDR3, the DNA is TGCGCCAGCAGCTTGATTTCGCGGGACACAGATACGCAGTATTTT.

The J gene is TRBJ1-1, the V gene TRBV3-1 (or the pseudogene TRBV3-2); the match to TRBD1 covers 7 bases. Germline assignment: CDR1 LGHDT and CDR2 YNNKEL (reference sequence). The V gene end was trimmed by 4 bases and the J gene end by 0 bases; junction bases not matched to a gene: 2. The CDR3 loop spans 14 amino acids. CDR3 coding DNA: TGTGCCAGCAGCCCGGACAGGTTGAACACTGAAGCTTTCTTT. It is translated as CASSPDRLNTEAFF.

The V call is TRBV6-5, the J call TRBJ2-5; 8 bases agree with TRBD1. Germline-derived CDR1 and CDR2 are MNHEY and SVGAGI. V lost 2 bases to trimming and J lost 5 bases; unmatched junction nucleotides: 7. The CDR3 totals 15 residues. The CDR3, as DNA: TGTGCCAGCAGTTACACCAGGGGGCAGGGGGAGACCCAGTACTTC. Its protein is CASSYTRGQGETQYF.

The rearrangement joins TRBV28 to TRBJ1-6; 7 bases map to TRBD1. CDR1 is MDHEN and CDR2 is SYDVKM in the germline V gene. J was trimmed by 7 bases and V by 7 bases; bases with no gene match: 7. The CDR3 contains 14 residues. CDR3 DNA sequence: TGTGCCAGCACCAAATCAGGGGGGAATTCACCCCTCCACTTT. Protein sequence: CASTKSGGNSPLHF.